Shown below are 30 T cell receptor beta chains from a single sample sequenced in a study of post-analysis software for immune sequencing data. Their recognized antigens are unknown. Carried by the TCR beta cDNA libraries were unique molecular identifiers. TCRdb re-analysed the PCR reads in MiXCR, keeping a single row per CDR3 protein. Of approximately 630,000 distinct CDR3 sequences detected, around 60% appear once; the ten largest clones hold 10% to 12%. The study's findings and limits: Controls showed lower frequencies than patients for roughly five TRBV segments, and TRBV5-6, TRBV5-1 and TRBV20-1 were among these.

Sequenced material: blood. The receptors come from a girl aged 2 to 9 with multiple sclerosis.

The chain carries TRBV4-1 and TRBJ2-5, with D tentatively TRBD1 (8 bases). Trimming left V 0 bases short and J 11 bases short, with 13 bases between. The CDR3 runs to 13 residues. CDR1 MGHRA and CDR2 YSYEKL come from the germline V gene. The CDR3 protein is CASSQDTGGGQYF. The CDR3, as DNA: TGCGCCAGCAGCCAAGACACAGGGGGAGGGCAGTACTTC.

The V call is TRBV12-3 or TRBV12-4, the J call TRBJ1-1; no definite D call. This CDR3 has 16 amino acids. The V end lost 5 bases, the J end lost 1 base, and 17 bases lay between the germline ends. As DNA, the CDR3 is TGTGCCAGCAGTCCGCGTCGGGTTCGACGGAACACTGAAGCTTTCTTT. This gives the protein CASSPRRVRRNTEAFF.

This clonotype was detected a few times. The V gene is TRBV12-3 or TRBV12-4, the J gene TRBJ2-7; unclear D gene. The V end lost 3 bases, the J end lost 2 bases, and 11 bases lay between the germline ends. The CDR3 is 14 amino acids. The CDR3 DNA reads TGTGCCAGCAGTTTTGGTCTACGGACCTACGAGCAGTACTTC. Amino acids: CASSFGLRTYEQYF.

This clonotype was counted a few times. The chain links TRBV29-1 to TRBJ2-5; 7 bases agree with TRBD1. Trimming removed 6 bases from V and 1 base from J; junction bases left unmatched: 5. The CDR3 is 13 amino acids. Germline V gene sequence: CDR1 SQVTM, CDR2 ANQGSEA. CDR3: CSVLGTVQETQYF. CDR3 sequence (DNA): TGCAGCGTACTAGGGACAGTCCAAGAGACCCAGTACTTC. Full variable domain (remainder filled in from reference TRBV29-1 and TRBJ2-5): SAVISQKPSRDICQRGTSLTIQCQVDSQVTMMFWYRQQPGQSLTLIATANQGSEATYESGFVIDKFPISRPNLTFSTLTVSNMSPEDSSIYLCSVLGTVQETQYFGPGTRLLVL.

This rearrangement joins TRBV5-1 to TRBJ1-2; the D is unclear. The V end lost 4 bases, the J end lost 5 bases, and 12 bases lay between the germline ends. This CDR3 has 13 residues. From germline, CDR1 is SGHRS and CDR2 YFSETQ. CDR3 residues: CASSRALGYGYTF. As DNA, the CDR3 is TGCGCCAGCAGCCGGGCCTTAGGGTATGGCTACACCTTC.

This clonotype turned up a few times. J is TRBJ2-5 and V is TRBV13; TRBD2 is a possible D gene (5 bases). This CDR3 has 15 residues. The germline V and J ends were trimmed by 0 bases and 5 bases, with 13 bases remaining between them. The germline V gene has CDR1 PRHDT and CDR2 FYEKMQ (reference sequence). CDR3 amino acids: CASSLGLGSRETQYF. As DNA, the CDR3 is TGTGCCAGCAGCTTAGGCCTTGGGAGTCGGGAGACCCAGTACTTC.

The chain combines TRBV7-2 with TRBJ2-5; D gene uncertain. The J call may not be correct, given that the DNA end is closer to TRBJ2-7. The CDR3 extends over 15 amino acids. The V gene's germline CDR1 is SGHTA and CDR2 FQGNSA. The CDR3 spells CASSRSPEVYYEQYF. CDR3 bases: TGTGCCAGCAGCCGCTCCCCTGAGGTTTACTACGAGCAGTACTTC.

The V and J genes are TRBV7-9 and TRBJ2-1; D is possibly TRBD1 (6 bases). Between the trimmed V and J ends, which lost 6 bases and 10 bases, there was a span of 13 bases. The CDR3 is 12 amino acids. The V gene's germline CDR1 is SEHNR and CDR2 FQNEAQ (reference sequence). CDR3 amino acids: CASRLQGVEQFF. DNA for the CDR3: TGTGCCAGCAGACTACAGGGTGTAGAGCAGTTCTTC.

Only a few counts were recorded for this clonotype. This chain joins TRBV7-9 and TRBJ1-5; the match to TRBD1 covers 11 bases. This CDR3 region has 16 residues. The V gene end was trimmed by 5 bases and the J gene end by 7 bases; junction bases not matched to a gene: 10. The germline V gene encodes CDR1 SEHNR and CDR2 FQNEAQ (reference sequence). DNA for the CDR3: TGTGCCAGCAGCGGGGGACAGGGGGGTGCAGACCAGCCCCAGCATTTT. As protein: CASSGGQGGADQPQHF.

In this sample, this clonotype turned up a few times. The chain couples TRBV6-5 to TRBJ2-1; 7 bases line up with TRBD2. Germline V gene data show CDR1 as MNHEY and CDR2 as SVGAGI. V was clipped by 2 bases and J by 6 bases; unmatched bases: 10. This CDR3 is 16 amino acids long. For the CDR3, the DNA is TGTGCCAGCAGTTACGGGAGGACTAGAAGAGGCAATGAGCAGTTCTTC. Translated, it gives CASSYGRTRRGNEQFF.

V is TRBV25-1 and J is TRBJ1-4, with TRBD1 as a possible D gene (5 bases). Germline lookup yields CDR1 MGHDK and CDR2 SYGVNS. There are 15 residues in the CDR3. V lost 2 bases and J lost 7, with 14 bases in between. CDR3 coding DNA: TGTGCCAGCAGTGAAGCCGGGACGCCAGGTGAAAAACTGTTTTTT. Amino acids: CASSEAGTPGEKLFF.

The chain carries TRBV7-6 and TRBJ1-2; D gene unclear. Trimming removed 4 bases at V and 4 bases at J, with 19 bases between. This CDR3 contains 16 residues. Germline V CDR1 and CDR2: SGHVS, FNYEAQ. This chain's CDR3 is CASSSTNTRRAYGYTF. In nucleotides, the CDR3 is TGTGCCAGCAGCTCCACTAACACGAGAAGGGCCTATGGCTACACCTTC.

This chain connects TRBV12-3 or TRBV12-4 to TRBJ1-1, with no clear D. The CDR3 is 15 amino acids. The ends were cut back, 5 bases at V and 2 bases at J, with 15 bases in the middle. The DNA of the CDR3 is TGTGCCAGCAGTGTACGAGGACTGGGAAACACTGAAGCTTTCTTT. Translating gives CASSVRGLGNTEAFF.

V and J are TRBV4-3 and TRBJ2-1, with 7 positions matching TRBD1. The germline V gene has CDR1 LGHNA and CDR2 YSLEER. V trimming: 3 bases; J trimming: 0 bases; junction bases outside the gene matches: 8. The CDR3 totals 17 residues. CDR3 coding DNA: TGCGCCAGCAGCCACCCGCCCAGGGGGAGCTCCTACAATGAGCAGTTCTTC. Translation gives CASSHPPRGSSYNEQFF.

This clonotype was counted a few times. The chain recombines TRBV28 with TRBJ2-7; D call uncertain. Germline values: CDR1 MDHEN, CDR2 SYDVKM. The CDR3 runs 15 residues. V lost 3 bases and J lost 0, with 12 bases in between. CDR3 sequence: CASSFPGESSYEQYF. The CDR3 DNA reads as TGTGCCAGCAGTTTCCCGGGTGAGAGCTCCTACGAGCAGTACTTC.

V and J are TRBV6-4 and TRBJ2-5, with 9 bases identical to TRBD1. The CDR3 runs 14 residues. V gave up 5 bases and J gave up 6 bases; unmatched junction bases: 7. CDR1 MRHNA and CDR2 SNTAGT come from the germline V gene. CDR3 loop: CASSPPGQGKTQYF. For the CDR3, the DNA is TGTGCCAGCAGTCCTCCGGGACAGGGCAAGACCCAGTACTTC.

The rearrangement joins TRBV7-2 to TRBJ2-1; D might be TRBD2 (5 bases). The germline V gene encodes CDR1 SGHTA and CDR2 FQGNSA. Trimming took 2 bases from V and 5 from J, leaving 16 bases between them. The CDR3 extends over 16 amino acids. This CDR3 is CASSLRRLTKDNEQFF. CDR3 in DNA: TGTGCCAGCAGCTTAAGGAGGTTGACGAAGGACAATGAGCAGTTCTTC.

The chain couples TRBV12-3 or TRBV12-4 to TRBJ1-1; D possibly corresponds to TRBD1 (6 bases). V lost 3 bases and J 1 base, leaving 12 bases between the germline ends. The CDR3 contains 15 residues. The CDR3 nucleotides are TGTGCCAGCAGTTTCGAGACAGGTTGGAACACTGAAGCTTTCTTT. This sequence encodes CASSFETGWNTEAFF.

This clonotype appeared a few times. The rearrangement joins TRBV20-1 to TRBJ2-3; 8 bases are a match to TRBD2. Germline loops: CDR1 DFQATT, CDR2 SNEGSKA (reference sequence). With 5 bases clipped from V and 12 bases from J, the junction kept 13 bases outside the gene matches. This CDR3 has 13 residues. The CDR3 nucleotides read TGCAGTGCTGGGCCATTCGTAGCGGGGATTCAGTATTTT. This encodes CSAGPFVAGIQYF.

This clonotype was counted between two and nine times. The CDR3 spells CASSPGQERGIQYF. The CDR3 DNA sequence: TGCGCCAGCAGCCCTGGACAGGAGAGGGGCATTCAGTACTTC. The V call is TRBV5-1, the J call TRBJ2-4, with 7 bases identical to TRBD1. The CDR3 spans 14 residues. After removal of 4 bases from V and 9 bases from J, the junction contained 10 bases not matched to a gene. Germline lookup yields CDR1 SGHRS and CDR2 YFSETQ.

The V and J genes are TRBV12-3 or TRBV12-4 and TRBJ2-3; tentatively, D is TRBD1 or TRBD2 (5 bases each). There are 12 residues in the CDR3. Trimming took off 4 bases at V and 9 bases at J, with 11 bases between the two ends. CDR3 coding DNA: TGTGCCAGCAGTTCCCTTGAGGGGACGCAGTATTTT. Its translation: CASSSLEGTQYF.

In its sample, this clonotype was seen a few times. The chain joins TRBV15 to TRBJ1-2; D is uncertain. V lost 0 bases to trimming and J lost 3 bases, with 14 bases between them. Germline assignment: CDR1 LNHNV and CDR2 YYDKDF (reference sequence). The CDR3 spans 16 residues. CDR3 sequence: CATSRDGIGSDYGYTF. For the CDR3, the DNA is TGTGCCACCAGCAGAGATGGGATCGGATCCGACTATGGCTACACCTTC.

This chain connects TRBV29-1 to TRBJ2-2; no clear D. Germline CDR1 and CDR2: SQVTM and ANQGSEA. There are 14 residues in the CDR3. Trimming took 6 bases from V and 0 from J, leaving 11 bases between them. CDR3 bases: TGCAGCGTCTCACCATTCGCGAACACCGGGGAGCTGTTTTTT. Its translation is CSVSPFANTGELFF.

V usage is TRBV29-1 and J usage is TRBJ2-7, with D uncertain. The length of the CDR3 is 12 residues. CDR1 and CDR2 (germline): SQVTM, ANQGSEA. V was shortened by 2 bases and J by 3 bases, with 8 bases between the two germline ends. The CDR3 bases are TGCAGCGTTGAATCGGGCGTCTACGAGCAGTACTTC. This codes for CSVESGVYEQYF.

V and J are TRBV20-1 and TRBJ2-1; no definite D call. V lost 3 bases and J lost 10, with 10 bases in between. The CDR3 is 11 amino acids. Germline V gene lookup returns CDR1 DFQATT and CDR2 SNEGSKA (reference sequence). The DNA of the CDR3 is TGCAGTGCTAGTTGGGGTGAAGAGCAGTTCTTC. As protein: CSASWGEEQFF.

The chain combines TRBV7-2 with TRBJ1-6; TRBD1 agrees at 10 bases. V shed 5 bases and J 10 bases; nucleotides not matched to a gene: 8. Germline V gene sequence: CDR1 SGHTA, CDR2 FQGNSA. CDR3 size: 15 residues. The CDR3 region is CASSPRGQGNSPLHF. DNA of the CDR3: TGTGCCAGCAGCCCCCGGGGACAGGGGAACTCACCCCTCCACTTT.

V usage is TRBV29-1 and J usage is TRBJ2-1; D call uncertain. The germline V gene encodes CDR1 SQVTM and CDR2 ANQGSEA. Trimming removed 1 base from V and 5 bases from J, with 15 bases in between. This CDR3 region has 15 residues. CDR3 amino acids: CSVEGMGSINNEQFF. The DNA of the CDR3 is TGCAGCGTTGAAGGGATGGGGTCTATCAACAATGAGCAGTTCTTC.

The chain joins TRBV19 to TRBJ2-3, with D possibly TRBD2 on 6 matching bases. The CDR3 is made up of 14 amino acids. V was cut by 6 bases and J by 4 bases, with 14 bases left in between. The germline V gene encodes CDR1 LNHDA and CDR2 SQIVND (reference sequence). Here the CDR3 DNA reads TGTGCCAGTAGGGCGGGACGCAGTTCAGATACGCAGTATTTT. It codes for CASRAGRSSDTQYF.

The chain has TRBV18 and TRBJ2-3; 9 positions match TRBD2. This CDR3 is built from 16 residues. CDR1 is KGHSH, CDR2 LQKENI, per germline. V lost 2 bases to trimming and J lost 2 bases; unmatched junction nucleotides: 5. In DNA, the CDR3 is TGTGCCAGCTCACCATTATCTAGCGGGATCACAGATACGCAGTATTTT. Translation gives CASSPLSSGITDTQYF.

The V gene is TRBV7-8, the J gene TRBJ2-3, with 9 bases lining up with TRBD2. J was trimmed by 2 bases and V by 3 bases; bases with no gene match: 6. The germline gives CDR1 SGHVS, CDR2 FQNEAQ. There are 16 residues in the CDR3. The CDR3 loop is CASSFNSGRHTDTQYF. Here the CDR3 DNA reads TGTGCCAGCAGCTTCAATAGCGGGAGACACACAGATACGCAGTATTTT. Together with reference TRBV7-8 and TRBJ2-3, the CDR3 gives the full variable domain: GAGVSQSPRYKVAKRGQDVALRCDPISGHVSLFWYQQALGQGPEFLTYFQNEAQLDKSGLPSDRFFAERPEGSVSTLKIQRTQQEDSAVYLCASSFNSGRHTDTQYFGPGTRLTVL.